The next 21 T cell receptor beta chains were all read from a single sample in a study of PD-L1 blockade in urothelial cancer. Time point described: peripheral blood 6 weeks after treatment start. Assay used: immunoSEQ multiplex PCR; TCRdb lists only in-frame clones, some missing. Among about 120,000 clones, approximately 90% were seen once, and the ten largest hold about 1.8%. The material sequenced was PBMCs, taken around atezolizumab (anti-PD-L1) treatment. The receptors were sampled from a man aged 55 to 70 with urothelial cancer.

The chain employs TRBV7-9 and TRBJ1-2; tentative D call: TRBD1 (5 bases). Germline loops: CDR1 SEHNR, CDR2 FQNEAQ (reference sequence). Trimming stripped 8 bases from V and 6 bases from J, with 16 bases between. The CDR3 consists of 13 residues. The CDR3 bases are TGTGCCAGCTTCTACGACCTAGGGGATGGCTACACCTTC. It translates to CASFYDLGDGYTF.

This clone occurred many times. The chain is built from TRBV5-4 and TRBJ2-7; a weak D match, TRBD1 (5 bases). CDR3 length equals 13 residues. Germline values: CDR1 SGHNT, CDR2 YYREEE (reference sequence). Trimming took off 5 bases at V and 5 bases at J, with 14 bases between the two ends. The CDR3 loop reads CASRGVGLDEQYF. In DNA form, the CDR3 reads TGTGCCAGCAGAGGAGTGGGGCTGGACGAGCAGTACTTC.

The chain carries TRBV5-1 and TRBJ2-2; 10 bases line up with TRBD1. CDR3 length: 15 amino acids. The J segment lost 4 bases and the V segment lost 0 bases, leaving 0 bases of the junction unmatched. Germline V gene data show CDR1 as SGHRS and CDR2 as YFSETQ. The CDR3 loop reads CASSLGTGGTGELFF. The CDR3 DNA reads as TGCGCCAGCAGCTTGGGGACAGGGGGCACCGGGGAGCTGTTTTTT. The variable domain in full, completed from reference TRBV5-1 and TRBJ2-2, reads KAGVTQTPRYLIKTRGQQVTLSCSPISGHRSVSWYQQTPGQGLQFLFEYFSETQRNKGNFPGRFSGRQFSNSRSEMNVSTLELGDSALYLCASSLGTGGTGELFFGEGSRLTVL.

J is TRBJ2-7 and V is TRBV7-3; TRBD2 matches at 8 bases. The CDR3 has 13 amino acids. The J segment lost 7 bases and the V segment lost 5 bases, leaving 7 bases of the junction unmatched. Germline loops: CDR1 SGHTA, CDR2 FQGTGA. Here the CDR3 reads CASSTGPGGEQYF. In DNA, the CDR3 is TGTGCCAGCAGCACAGGGCCGGGGGGGGAGCAGTACTTC.

This clone was observed once. The genes are TRBV2 and TRBJ2-7; D perhaps matches TRBD2 (6 bases). The CDR3 has 11 amino acids. Germline V gives CDR1 SNHLY, CDR2 FYNNEI. V was clipped by 5 bases and J by 7 bases, with 9 bases between them. For the CDR3, the DNA is TGTGCCAGCAGTTGGAGGGGTGAGCAGTACTTC. Amino acid sequence: CASSWRGEQYF.

The table lists this clone with a count of one. The chain links TRBV7-6 to TRBJ1-1; a weak D match, TRBD1 (6 bases). This CDR3 spans 17 amino acids. V was cut by 5 bases and J by 1 base, with 20 bases left in between. Germline V lookup: CDR1 SGHVS, CDR2 FNYEAQ. The CDR3: CASSPQPIDRRNTEAFF. Written as DNA, the CDR3 is TGTGCCAGCAGCCCCCAACCCATAGACAGGAGGAACACTGAAGCTTTCTTT.

The chain links TRBV10-3 to TRBJ1-2, with D unresolved. This CDR3 has 13 residues. Germline CDR1 is ENHRY and CDR2 is SYGVKD. V was cut by 6 bases and J by 4 bases, with 12 bases left in between. The DNA for the CDR3 is TGTGCCATCAGCGGGGTGGGGATCTATGGCTACACCTTC. It codes for CAISGVGIYGYTF.

A remark on this clone: Because the CDR3's place on the DNA is in doubt, the DNA is left out and the CDR3 is given as listed by TCRdb. The chain has TRBV19 and TRBJ2-3; the D segment call TRBD2 is taken from the table without a DNA check. Germline-derived CDR1 and CDR2 are LNHDA and SQIVND (reference sequence). Including both end residues, the CDR3 is 15 amino acids long. The CDR3 reads CASSSGRGVTDTQYF.

This clone was recorded only once. The chain recombines TRBV18 with TRBJ1-1; D is possibly TRBD1 (5 bases). CDR3 length: 13 amino acids. Germline CDR1 reads KGHSH; CDR2 reads LQKENI. Trimming took 2 bases from V and 3 from J, leaving 7 bases between them. CDR3 coding DNA: TGTGCCAGCTCACCAGGGGGGGACACTGAAGCTTTCTTT. Translated, it gives CASSPGGDTEAFF.

This clone was seen a few times. The CDR3 nucleotides are TGTGCCAGCTCACCAATGGCAGACTATAATTCACCCCTCCACTTT. This encodes CASSPMADYNSPLHF. The V gene is TRBV18, the J gene TRBJ1-6; no clear D. The CDR3 has 15 amino acids. Germline CDR1 reads KGHSH; CDR2 reads LQKENI. V gave up 2 bases and J gave up 3 bases, with 8 bases separating them.

This rearrangement joins TRBV11-2 to TRBJ2-5; 8 bases are a match to TRBD2. The CDR3 covers 13 residues. The germline CDR1 and CDR2 sequences are SGHAT and FQNNGV. V lost 5 bases, J lost 2 bases, and 1 base stayed unmatched. In DNA, the CDR3 is TGTGCCAGCAGCCAGCGGGAGCAAGAGACCCAGTACTTC. Translated, it gives CASSQREQETQYF.

The chain combines TRBV7-6 with TRBJ1-4; 7 positions match TRBD1. Per the germline V gene, CDR1 is SGHVS and CDR2 is FNYEAQ. The CDR3 has 14 amino acids. J gave up 4 bases and V 5 bases, and 4 bases lay outside the gene matches. This CDR3 is CASSPTGINEKLFF. The CDR3 nucleotides are TGTGCCAGCAGCCCGACAGGGATTAATGAAAAACTGTTTTTT.

The chain couples TRBV9 to TRBJ1-5; no definite D call. Looked up from germline, CDR1 is SGDLS and CDR2 is YYNGEE. The CDR3 spans 14 residues. Between the trimmed V and J ends, which lost 4 bases and 3 bases, there was a span of 11 bases. The CDR3 reads CASSSYLSNQPQHF. In nucleotides, the CDR3 is TGTGCCAGCAGCTCCTACTTATCCAATCAGCCCCAGCATTTT. The complete variable domain, with remaining parts taken from reference TRBV9 and TRBJ1-5, reads DSGVTQTPKHLITATGQRVTLRCSPRSGDLSVYWYQQSLDQGLQFLIQYYNGEERAKGNILERFSAQQFPDLHSELNLSSLELGDSALYFCASSSYLSNQPQHFGDGTRLSIL.

This chain uses TRBV4-2 with TRBJ2-7, with 9 bases identical to TRBD2. CDR1 is LGHNA and CDR2 is YNFKEQ in the germline V gene. The CDR3 spans 17 residues. Unmatched junction bases numbered 6, after V lost 0 bases and J lost 0 bases. CDR3 region: CASSQESLAGNSYEQYF. Written as DNA, the CDR3 is TGTGCCAGCAGCCAAGAGTCACTAGCGGGCAACTCCTACGAGCAGTACTTC.

The CDR3 DNA reads as TGTGCCAGCAGCTTATATAGGTACAGGGCCAAGGGTACCGGGGAGCTGTTTTTT. This codes for CASSLYRYRAKGTGELFF. This rearrangement joins TRBV7-3 to TRBJ2-2, with D possibly matching TRBD1 (6 bases). Deletions cut 2 bases from V and 5 bases from J, with 21 bases between. This CDR3 is 18 amino acids long. Per the germline V gene, CDR1 is SGHTA and CDR2 is FQGTGA.

This clone has only one observation. J is TRBJ1-1 and V is TRBV5-1; TRBD1 agrees at 9 bases. The CDR3 has 16 amino acids. V dropped 0 bases and J dropped 3; count of bases not matched to a gene: 6. The germline V gene has CDR1 SGHRS and CDR2 YFSETQ. This chain's CDR3 is CASSLGQGVGDTEAFF. CDR3 bases: TGCGCCAGCAGCTTGGGACAGGGGGTTGGAGACACTGAAGCTTTCTTT.

This clone was counted once. CDR3 protein: CAWSGTANTGELFF. In DNA form, the CDR3 reads TGTGCCTGGAGTGGGACAGCGAACACCGGGGAGCTGTTTTTT. J is TRBJ2-2 and V is TRBV30; D might be TRBD1 (6 bases). Between the trimmed V and J ends, which lost 1 base and 0 bases, there was a span of 6 bases. The germline V gene encodes CDR1 GTSNPN and CDR2 SVGIG (reference sequence). The CDR3 consists of 14 residues.

This clone has only one observation. CDR3 in DNA: TGTGCCAGCAGCCTGGGACAGGGGAACACTGAAGCTTTCTTT. Amino acid sequence: CASSLGQGNTEAFF. This chain connects TRBV2 to TRBJ1-1, with 9 positions matching TRBD1. This CDR3 region has 14 residues. V gave up 6 bases and J gave up 1 base; unmatched junction bases: 3. Looked up from germline, CDR1 is SNHLY and CDR2 is FYNNEI.

This rearrangement joins TRBV10-3 to TRBJ2-7; 9 bases agree with TRBD1. J was trimmed by 1 base and V by 4 bases; bases with no gene match: 5. The CDR3 has 15 amino acids. In germline, CDR1 is ENHRY, CDR2 SYGVKD. CDR3 amino acids: CAISAGTGMSYEQYF. DNA of the CDR3: TGTGCCATCAGTGCCGGGACAGGGATGTCCTACGAGCAGTACTTC.

The chain joins TRBV6-5 to TRBJ1-1; D unclear. V was cut by 6 bases and J by 1 base, with 9 bases left in between. The CDR3 sequence is 13 residues long. CDR1 is MNHEY and CDR2 is SVGAGI in the germline V gene. CDR3 loop: CASSPSTNTEAFF. CDR3 bases: TGTGCCAGCAGCCCCTCTACGAACACTGAAGCTTTCTTT.

CDR3 in amino acids: CASSPAGAAGELFF. The CDR3 bases are TGTGCCAGCAGCCCCGCGGGGGCCGCCGGGGAGCTGTTTTTT. The gene calls are TRBV5-4 and TRBJ2-2, with D maybe TRBD2 (7 bases). CDR1 is SGHNT and CDR2 is YYREEE in the germline V gene (reference sequence). V was shortened by 4 bases and J by 6 bases, with 13 bases between the two germline ends. The CDR3 spans 14 residues.